This passage covers 24 T cell receptor beta chains from one sample sequenced in a study of cytomegalovirus exposure and HLA in healthy donors. PCR used 60 Vbeta primers and 13 Jbeta primers. Measured with immunoSEQ multiplex PCR; TCRdb has only the in-frame clones, and not every one. The sample lists about 130,000 clones; 80% to 90% were seen once. The sample consisted of PBMCs. The receptors originated from a woman aged 40 to 55 in good health and CMV-seropositive.

This clone showed up just a few times. The chain combines TRBV7-9 with TRBJ2-1, with D unclear. The germline V and J ends were trimmed by 4 bases and 0 bases, with 16 bases remaining between them. This CDR3 has 17 amino acids. Germline V gene sequence: CDR1 SEHNR, CDR2 FQNEAQ (reference sequence). CDR3 protein: CASSSSGISSSYNEQFF. DNA for the CDR3: TGTGCCAGCAGCTCCTCAGGAATTTCAAGCTCCTACAATGAGCAGTTCTTC.

The J gene is TRBJ2-1, the V gene TRBV6-5; 11 bases map to TRBD2. This CDR3 is 15 amino acids long. V trimming: 6 bases; J trimming: 6 bases; junction bases outside the gene matches: 7. Germline V CDR1 and CDR2: MNHEY, SVGAGI. CDR3 nucleotides: TGTGCCAGCAGATCCTCCGGGACTAGCGGCAATGAGCAGTTCTTC. Amino acids: CASRSSGTSGNEQFF.

The chain joins TRBV10-3 to TRBJ2-6; no clear D gene. The V gene's germline CDR1 is ENHRY and CDR2 SYGVKD. The CDR3 contains 12 residues. V lost 11 bases and J 0 bases, leaving 5 bases between the germline ends. The DNA for the CDR3 is TGTGCCTCAAACTCTGGGGCCAACGTCCTGACTTTC. Translation gives CASNSGANVLTF.

The V and J genes are TRBV19 and TRBJ1-3, with D possibly TRBD1 on 5 matching bases. V was pared by 0 bases and J by 0 bases, with 9 bases between. The CDR3 spans 16 residues. CDR1 and CDR2 (germline): LNHDA, SQIVND (reference sequence). For the CDR3, the DNA is TGTGCCAGTAGTATAGATGGGGCAGTCTCTGGAAACACCATATATTTT. Translating it yields CASSIDGAVSGNTIYF.

The chain recombines TRBV28 with TRBJ2-7; 9 nucleotides match TRBD2. This CDR3 is built from 14 residues. V lost 5 bases and J lost 4; bases outside the gene matches: 6. CDR1 and CDR2 (germline): MDHEN, SYDVKM. CDR3 bases: TGTGCCAGCAGTCCGGCGGGAGGGCCTTACGAGCAGTACTTC. This encodes CASSPAGGPYEQYF.

CDR3 bases: TGTGCCAGCAGTTTAGGGCAGTTACCCTACAATGAGCAGTTCTTC. It specifies CASSLGQLPYNEQFF. V and J are TRBV27 and TRBJ2-1, with D unclear. Germline assignment: CDR1 MNHEY and CDR2 SMNVEV (reference sequence). With 2 bases removed from V and 2 bases from J, the gap between germline ends came to 10 bases. This CDR3 has 15 residues.

This clone appeared once. The J gene is TRBJ2-1, the V gene TRBV27, with 7 bases fitting TRBD1. The CDR3 extends over 13 amino acids. Germline-derived CDR1 and CDR2 are MNHEY and SMNVEV (reference sequence). V shed 5 bases, J shed 4 bases, and the junction held 2 bases outside the gene matches. The CDR3 DNA follows: TGTGCCAGCAGTACGGGACAGTACAATGAGCAGTTCTTC. As protein: CASSTGQYNEQFF.

The chain joins TRBV7-3 to TRBJ2-1, with TRBD1 identical over 9 bases. Germline V gene sequence: CDR1 SGHTA, CDR2 FQGTGA. V was pared by 1 base and J by 6 bases, with 4 bases of the junction left unmatched. This CDR3 contains 15 residues. The CDR3 loop is CASSLSLGQGNEQFF. The CDR3 DNA is TGTGCCAGCAGCTTAAGTTTGGGACAGGGCAATGAGCAGTTCTTC.

This clone was seen more than once but under ten times. V and J are TRBV30 and TRBJ1-3; a possible D gene is TRBD1 (5 bases). The germline CDR1 and CDR2 sequences are GTSNPN and SVGIG (reference sequence). The CDR3 extends over 16 amino acids. Deletions cut 7 bases from V and 4 bases from J, with 23 bases between. The CDR3 loop is CASRGFSEASGNTIYF. CDR3 in DNA: TGTGCCTCTCGGGGGTTTTCGGAAGCTTCAGGAAACACCATATATTTT.

The rearrangement uses TRBV7-8 and TRBJ1-2, with D perhaps matching TRBD1 (6 bases). V lost 0 bases, J lost 7 bases, and 15 bases lay in between. The CDR3 consists of 15 residues. Germline V gene sequence: CDR1 SGHVS, CDR2 FQNEAQ. The CDR3: CASSLARGGWSGYTF. The DNA for the CDR3 is TGTGCCAGCAGCTTAGCGCGGGGGGGCTGGTCTGGCTACACCTTC.

The chain couples TRBV30 to TRBJ2-2; no clear D gene. The germline V and J ends were trimmed by 5 bases and 2 bases, with 15 bases remaining between them. Germline-derived CDR1 and CDR2 are GTSNPN and SVGIG (reference sequence). The CDR3 is 15 amino acids. CDR3: CAWGPITENTGELFF. CDR3 nucleotides: TGTGCCTGGGGGCCTATCACCGAAAACACCGGGGAGCTGTTTTTT.

The V call is TRBV2, the J call TRBJ2-1, with D maybe TRBD2 (5 bases). The germline V gene has CDR1 SNHLY and CDR2 FYNNEI. The V end was cut by 6 bases, the J end by 7 bases, with 16 bases between. This CDR3 spans 14 amino acids. The CDR3 reads CASRSGSYGNEQFF. In DNA, the CDR3 is TGTGCCAGCAGGTCGGGGAGCTACGGGAATGAGCAGTTCTTC.

The chain employs TRBV2 and TRBJ1-5, with TRBD1 as a possible D gene (5 bases). The V end lost 0 bases, the J end lost 2 bases, and 8 bases lay between the germline ends. The CDR3 is 15 amino acids. The germline V gene encodes CDR1 SNHLY and CDR2 FYNNEI. CDR3: CASSEALGGNQPQHF. CDR3 nucleotide sequence: TGTGCCAGCAGTGAAGCGCTAGGGGGCAATCAGCCCCAGCATTTT.

The chain combines TRBV5-1 with TRBJ1-1; the D gene is possibly TRBD1 (5 bases). The CDR3 extends over 15 amino acids. Germline CDR1 reads SGHRS; CDR2 reads YFSETQ. V lost 2 bases and J 4 bases, leaving 15 bases between the germline ends. For the CDR3, the DNA is TGCGCCAGCAGCTTATCAGGGAATACGGGCACTGAAGCTTTCTTT. It translates to CASSLSGNTGTEAFF.

The rearrangement joins TRBV4-2 to TRBJ1-6; 7 nucleotides agree with TRBD1. Germline V gene sequence: CDR1 LGHNA, CDR2 YNFKEQ. After removal of 3 bases from V and 1 base from J, the junction contained 9 bases not matched to a gene. The CDR3 is 18 residues long. CDR3 coding DNA: TGTGCCAGCAGCCAGTCGGGAACAGGGGAATCCTATAATTCACCCCTCCACTTT. Its translation is CASSQSGTGESYNSPLHF.

This clone was seen at least ten times. The chain links TRBV2 to TRBJ1-1; 8 nucleotides agree with TRBD1. J gave up 1 base and V 6 bases, and 4 bases lay outside the gene matches. The CDR3 consists of 14 residues. Looked up from germline, CDR1 is SNHLY and CDR2 is FYNNEI. The CDR3 DNA follows: TGTGCCAGCAGCGTCGGACAGGGGAACACTGAAGCTTTCTTT. Translated, it gives CASSVGQGNTEAFF.

The chain employs TRBV7-2 and TRBJ2-3, with D perhaps matching TRBD2 (6 bases). This CDR3 has 14 residues. Germline-derived CDR1 and CDR2 are SGHTA and FQGNSA. V was cut by 3 bases and J by 4 bases, with 11 bases left in between. The CDR3 loop reads CASSFSGTSDTQYF. The CDR3 DNA reads TGTGCCAGCAGCTTTTCCGGGACTTCAGATACGCAGTATTTT.

The V and J genes are TRBV21-1 and TRBJ2-7; TRBD1, the table's D call, was not compared with the DNA. TRBV21-1 is a documented pseudogene. The CDR3 has 13 residues. The CDR3 DNA reads TGTGCCAGCAGGGCCATTCACTCCTACGAGCAGTACTTC. Amino acids: CASRAIHSYEQYF.

This clone was detected once. The chain combines TRBV9 with TRBJ2-1, with D uncertain. The CDR3 sequence is 13 residues long. Germline CDR1 SGDLS, CDR2 YYNGEE. V was shortened by 0 bases and J by 7 bases, with 8 bases between the two germline ends. This CDR3 is CASSVDGRNEQFF. DNA of the CDR3: TGTGCCAGCAGCGTAGACGGCAGGAATGAGCAGTTCTTC.

The rearrangement links TRBV2 to TRBJ2-5; D might be TRBD2 (6 bases). The end of the DNA fits TRBJ2-7 better, so the J call may be wrong. Germline CDR1 SNHLY, CDR2 FYNNEI. The CDR3 extends over 16 amino acids. CDR3 in DNA: TGTGCCAGCAGTCACCCGACGGCGGGGCGTGCCTACGAGCAGTACTTC. Protein: CASSHPTAGRAYEQYF.

The chain employs TRBV5-6 and TRBJ2-1; D is perhaps TRBD2 (6 bases). The CDR3 consists of 15 residues. Between the trimmed V and J ends, which lost 0 bases and 1 base, there was a span of 8 bases. CDR1 SGHDT and CDR2 YYEEEE come from the germline V gene. CDR3 sequence (DNA): TGTGCCAGCAGCTTGGACCTAGCGTCCTACAATGAGCAGTTCTTC. Encoded protein: CASSLDLASYNEQFF.

This chain uses TRBV7-3 with TRBJ2-1; a possible D gene is TRBD2 (5 bases). The CDR3 has 17 residues. CDR1 is SGHTA, CDR2 FQGTGA, per germline. V lost 5 bases and J 5 bases, leaving 22 bases between the germline ends. The CDR3 loop reads CASSPGLSGSIDNEQFF. The CDR3 region has the DNA TGTGCCAGCAGCCCCGGACTTTCTGGGAGCATCGACAATGAGCAGTTCTTC.

This chain uses TRBV19 with TRBJ1-5; TRBD1 matches 7 bases. Germline assignment: CDR1 LNHDA and CDR2 SQIVND (reference sequence). CDR3 size: 14 residues. Germline trimming cut 7 bases from V and 0 bases from J; bases unmatched to any gene: 3. CDR3 residues: CASNAGGSNQPQHF. The CDR3 region has the DNA TGTGCCAGTAACGCAGGGGGTAGCAATCAGCCCCAGCATTTT.

The chain joins TRBV19 to TRBJ2-1, with D perhaps matching TRBD2 (5 bases). This CDR3 spans 12 amino acids. Germline V gives CDR1 LNHDA, CDR2 SQIVND (reference sequence). With 8 bases removed from V and 5 bases from J, the gap between germline ends came to 10 bases. CDR3 nucleotides: TGTGCCAGTTCTCGGGGAAACAATGAGCAGTTCTTC. Amino acid sequence: CASSRGNNEQFF. Based on the CDR3 plus reference TRBV19 and TRBJ2-1, the full variable domain is DGGITQSPKYLFRKEGQNVTLSCEQNLNHDAMYWYRQDPGQGLRLIYYSQIVNDFQKGDIAEGYSVSREKKESFPLTVTSAQKNPTAFYLCASSRGNNEQFFGPGTRLTVL.